The 28 T cell receptor beta chains presented below share a single source sample, sequenced in a study of blood T cell repertoires in COVID-19. The repertoire was sequenced with immunoSEQ multiplex PCR; TCRdb's copy has only in-frame clones and lacks some. The table shows 250,000 or so clones, with around 90% occurring only once. The sequenced material came from peripheral blood. The receptors come from a woman in her sixties or seventies with active or convalescent COVID-19.

This chain joins TRBV6-1 and TRBJ1-1; D is uncertain. Germline loops: CDR1 MNHNS, CDR2 SASEGT. Deletions cut 2 bases from V and 3 bases from J, with 7 bases between. The CDR3 spans 13 residues. CDR3 sequence: CASSESADTEAFF. CDR3 coding DNA: TGTGCCAGCAGTGAATCGGCGGACACTGAAGCTTTCTTT.

J is TRBJ1-1 and V is TRBV9; TRBD1 matches 7 bases. After removal of 1 base from V and 6 bases from J, the junction contained 6 bases not matched to a gene. This CDR3 is 14 amino acids long. In germline, CDR1 is SGDLS, CDR2 YYNGEE. Written as DNA, the CDR3 is TGTGCCAGCAGCGTAATGACAGGGCGGCCTGAAGCTTTCTTT. Its translation: CASSVMTGRPEAFF. Full variable domain (rest looked up from reference TRBV9 and TRBJ1-1): DSGVTQTPKHLITATGQRVTLRCSPRSGDLSVYWYQQSLDQGLQFLIQYYNGEERAKGNILERFSAQQFPDLHSELNLSSLELGDSALYFCASSVMTGRPEAFFGQGTRLTVV.

The gene calls are TRBV11-3 and TRBJ2-1, with 7 bases aligning to TRBD1. The CDR3 runs to 16 residues. The V gene's germline CDR1 is SGHNT and CDR2 YENEEA. V dropped 1 base and J dropped 6; count of bases not matched to a gene: 9. CDR3 amino acids: CASSLGATGAVNEQFF. As DNA, the CDR3 is TGTGCCAGCAGCTTAGGGGCTACAGGGGCGGTCAATGAGCAGTTCTTC.

The J gene is TRBJ1-1, the V gene TRBV7-2, with D unclear. The germline V and J ends were trimmed by 3 bases and 2 bases, with 7 bases remaining between them. CDR3 length: 13 residues. Germline values: CDR1 SGHTA, CDR2 FQGNSA. Here the CDR3 DNA reads TGTGCCAGCAGCTTTACAGTTAACACTGAAGCTTTCTTT. Translated: CASSFTVNTEAFF. Full variable domain (missing parts from reference TRBV7-2 and TRBJ1-1): GAGVSQSPSNKVTEKGKDVELRCDPISGHTALYWYRQSLGQGLEFLIYFQGNSAPDKSGLPSDRFSAERTGGSVSTLTIQRTQQEDSAVYLCASSFTVNTEAFFGQGTRLTVV.

V is TRBV6-2 or TRBV6-3 and J is TRBJ1-2; TRBD1 aligns across 7 bases. In germline, CDR1 is MNHEY, CDR2 SVGEGT. V was pared by 5 bases and J by 3 bases, with 6 bases of the junction left unmatched. The CDR3 contains 14 residues. The CDR3 DNA reads TGTGCCAGCAGTACCCGGACAGGCTACTATGGCTACACCTTC. It is translated as CASSTRTGYYGYTF.

In this sample, this clone turned up a few times. The chain joins TRBV6-5 to TRBJ1-6; 9 bases line up with TRBD1. This CDR3 has 14 amino acids. J lost 9 bases, V lost 4 bases, and 4 bases had no gene match. CDR1 MNHEY and CDR2 SVGAGI come from the germline V gene. The CDR3 nucleotides read TGTGCCAGCAGTTTACAGGGGGCCGGTTCACCCCTCCACTTT. Protein: CASSLQGAGSPLHF.

The table lists this clone with many counts. The rearrangement uses TRBV4-3 and TRBJ2-6; 7 positions agree with TRBD1. The CDR3 runs 17 residues. With 0 bases clipped from V and 4 bases from J, the junction kept 6 bases outside the gene matches. Germline CDR1 reads LGHNA; CDR2 reads YSLEER. The CDR3 coding sequence is TGCGCCAGCAGCCAAGATATAAGGGGGCGAGGGGCCAACGTCCTGACTTTC. Translation gives CASSQDIRGRGANVLTF.

The V and J genes are TRBV5-1 and TRBJ2-3, with TRBD1 as a possible D gene (6 bases). Germline values: CDR1 SGHRS, CDR2 YFSETQ. This CDR3 region has 13 residues. V lost 5 bases and J 2 bases, leaving 9 bases between the germline ends. The CDR3 coding sequence is TGCGCCAGCAGAGGGGACAACACAGATACGCAGTATTTT. The encoded protein is CASRGDNTDTQYF.

The rearrangement uses TRBV9 and TRBJ1-4; no definite D call. The germline V and J ends were trimmed by 0 bases and 4 bases, with 7 bases remaining between them. The CDR3 has 14 residues. Germline V gene data show CDR1 as SGDLS and CDR2 as YYNGEE. The CDR3 region is CASSVGSRNEKLFF. For the CDR3, the DNA is TGTGCCAGCAGCGTAGGGAGTCGTAATGAAAAACTGTTTTTT.

CDR3 DNA: TGTGCCAGCAGTGGGCGGACTAGCGGGGGCCTGTACCAAGAGACCCAGTACTTC. Translating gives CASSGRTSGGLYQETQYF. This chain connects TRBV2 to TRBJ2-5; 13 bases align to TRBD2. This CDR3 has 18 residues. V lost 4 bases, J lost 0 bases, and 8 bases stayed unmatched. Germline CDR1 and CDR2: SNHLY and FYNNEI.

DNA for the CDR3: TGTGCCATCAGTTTATCTCCGGGGATCTATGGCTACACCTTC. This encodes CAISLSPGIYGYTF. The chain joins TRBV10-3 to TRBJ1-2; no reliable D call. V shed 5 bases and J shed 4 bases, with 14 bases lying between them. The CDR3 consists of 14 residues. CDR1 and CDR2 (germline): ENHRY, SYGVKD.

The chain joins TRBV5-1 to TRBJ1-3; possibly TRBD1 for D (5 bases). CDR1 is SGHRS, CDR2 YFSETQ, per germline. The V end was cut by 6 bases, the J end by 4 bases, with 17 bases between. CDR3 length equals 15 residues. This chain's CDR3 is CASTHAGRGGNTIYF. CDR3 DNA sequence: TGCGCCAGCACCCACGCGGGAAGGGGAGGAAACACCATATATTTT.

This CDR3 is CASSRVDRGNSPLHF. The CDR3 region has the DNA TGCGCCAGCAGCCGAGTGGACAGAGGGAATTCACCCCTCCACTTT. V and J are TRBV4-3 and TRBJ1-6; D may be TRBD1 (6 bases). Germline V gene lookup returns CDR1 LGHNA and CDR2 YSLEER. The V end lost 4 bases, the J end lost 7 bases, and 14 bases lay between the germline ends. The CDR3 contains 15 residues.

Details on this clone: The same CDR3 can be traced to other DNA sequences in this sample. The chain is built from TRBV4-3 and TRBJ1-4, with D uncertain. The CDR3 has 15 amino acids. Per germline, CDR1 LGHNA and CDR2 YSLEER. V dropped 0 bases and J dropped 0 bases, with 5 bases sitting between them. CDR3 DNA sequence: TGCGCCAGCAGCCAAGAATATGCAACTAATGAAAAACTGTTTTTT. Its protein product is CASSQEYATNEKLFF.

This chain connects TRBV10-3 to TRBJ1-5; TRBD1 agrees at 7 bases. Germline V gene data show CDR1 as ENHRY and CDR2 as SYGVKD. This CDR3 comprises 13 residues. Losses at the gene ends were 4 bases for V and 4 bases for J; bases not matched to a gene: 1. The CDR3 is CAISAQGNQPQHF. In DNA form, the CDR3 reads TGTGCCATCAGTGCACAGGGGAATCAGCCCCAGCATTTT.

This rearrangement joins TRBV4-3 to TRBJ2-1; the match to TRBD1 covers 9 bases. This CDR3 is 15 amino acids long. Trimming at V came to 4 bases and at J to 5 bases, leaving 6 bases not matched to a gene. Germline CDR1 is LGHNA and CDR2 is YSLEER. CDR3 sequence (DNA): TGCGCCAGCAGCCTTCGACAGGGGGGGAACAATGAGCAGTTCTTC. It translates to CASSLRQGGNNEQFF.

The V gene is TRBV6-5, the J gene TRBJ2-7; 9 nucleotides match TRBD1. This CDR3 is 12 amino acids long. Germline assignment: CDR1 MNHEY and CDR2 SVGAGI. Trimming removed 1 base from V and 10 bases from J; junction bases left unmatched: 2. The CDR3 sequence: CASSYLGQGQYF. In DNA, the CDR3 is TGTGCCAGCAGTTACTTGGGACAGGGACAGTACTTC.

The chain has TRBV5-1 and TRBJ1-1; no reliable D call. V lost 1 base and J 4 bases, leaving 8 bases between the germline ends. The CDR3 is 13 residues long. Germline V CDR1 and CDR2: SGHRS, YFSETQ. This CDR3 reads CASSLLSGTEAFF. The CDR3 DNA is TGCGCCAGCAGCTTGTTGTCGGGCACTGAAGCTTTCTTT.

This chain joins TRBV24-1 and TRBJ2-2; 7 bases map to TRBD1. The CDR3 has 15 amino acids. V trimming: 5 bases; J trimming: 1 base; junction bases outside the gene matches: 3. Germline CDR1 KGHDR, CDR2 SFDVKD. CDR3 protein: CATSGRDRNTGELFF. The DNA for the CDR3 is TGTGCCACCAGTGGACGGGACAGGAACACCGGGGAGCTGTTTTTT.

The chain is built from TRBV7-9 and TRBJ1-3; TRBD1 matches at 7 bases. This CDR3 contains 16 residues. V lost 6 bases, J lost 0 bases, and 8 bases stayed unmatched. CDR1 is SEHNR, CDR2 FQNEAQ, per germline (reference sequence). The CDR3 sequence: CASSPQGGLSGNTIYF. CDR3 coding DNA: TGTGCCAGCAGTCCCCAGGGGGGACTCTCTGGAAACACCATATATTTT. Combining the CDR3 with reference TRBV7-9 and TRBJ1-3 gives the whole variable domain DTGVSQNPRHKITKRGQNVTFRCDPISEHNRLYWYRQTLGQGPEFLTYFQNEAQLEKSRLLSDRFSAERPKGSFSTLEIQRTEQGDSAMYLCASSPQGGLSGNTIYFGEGSWLTVV.

CDR3 bases: TGTGCCACCAGTGATTTGGGGCAGGGAAAAGGAGGCTACACCTTC. Protein product: CATSDLGQGKGGYTF. The chain is built from TRBV24-1 and TRBJ1-2, with TRBD1 as a possible D gene (5 bases). Germline V gene sequence: CDR1 KGHDR, CDR2 SFDVKD. The CDR3 covers 15 residues. Trimming removed 0 bases from V and 8 bases from J, with 15 bases in between.

The chain combines TRBV11-2 with TRBJ2-7, with TRBD2 matching over 8 bases. The CDR3 loop spans 12 amino acids. CDR1 SGHAT and CDR2 FQNNGV come from the germline V gene. Trimming cost V 4 bases and J 4 bases; bases outside gene matches: 0. CDR3 nucleotide sequence: TGTGCCAGCAGCTCGGGGGGGTACGAGCAGTACTTC. Translating gives CASSSGGYEQYF.

The chain employs TRBV7-6 and TRBJ1-1; the match to TRBD1 covers 7 bases. CDR1 and CDR2 (germline): SGHVS, FNYEAQ. The CDR3 is made up of 16 amino acids. V trimming: 2 bases; J trimming: 4 bases; junction bases outside the gene matches: 10. DNA for the CDR3: TGTGCCAGCAGCTTATGGGTAGGGGGCGAAAGCACTGAAGCTTTCTTT. It is translated as CASSLWVGGESTEAFF.

V gene TRBV7-2 combines with J gene TRBJ2-7; no definite D call. Trimming removed 1 base from V and 2 bases from J, with 3 bases in between. The CDR3 runs to 12 residues. CDR1 and CDR2 (germline): SGHTA, FQGNSA. CDR3 DNA sequence: TGTGCCAGCAGCTTAGTTACCTACGAGCAGTACTTC. It specifies CASSLVTYEQYF.

V is TRBV25-1 and J is TRBJ2-7; D possibly corresponds to TRBD1 (6 bases). The CDR3 spans 15 residues. Germline assignment: CDR1 MGHDK and CDR2 SYGVNS. V was shortened by 5 bases and J by 7 bases, with 21 bases between the two germline ends. Written as DNA, the CDR3 is TGTGCCAGCAGTTCAATGGGGGCAGGGTCGGGGGAGCAGTACTTC. It is translated as CASSSMGAGSGEQYF.

The chain joins TRBV10-3 to TRBJ1-2, with 9 nucleotides matching TRBD1. Germline-derived CDR1 and CDR2 are ENHRY and SYGVKD. Trimming took 10 bases from V and 8 from J; bases not matched to a gene: 5. The CDR3 is 11 amino acids. In DNA form, the CDR3 reads TGTGCCACGACGGACAGGGGAGGCTACACCTTC. Protein: CATTDRGGYTF.

The rearrangement links TRBV18 to TRBJ1-5, with 8 nucleotides matching TRBD1. In germline, CDR1 is KGHSH, CDR2 LQKENI. V lost 5 bases and J lost 1; bases outside the gene matches: 4. This CDR3 spans 15 amino acids. The CDR3, as DNA: TGTGCCAGCTCATCAGGGGGCAGGAGCAATCAGCCCCAGCATTTT. Amino acid sequence: CASSSGGRSNQPQHF.

This chain links TRBV11-2 with TRBJ1-6, with D unclear. Germline V gives CDR1 SGHAT, CDR2 FQNNGV. This CDR3 is built from 12 residues. V was trimmed by 5 bases and J by 13 bases, leaving 12 bases between them. The CDR3 is CASSLGVGPLHF. CDR3 sequence (DNA): TGTGCCAGCAGCCTCGGGGTAGGCCCCCTCCACTTT.